This T cell receptor (beta chain) was retrieved from a study of radiation and T cells in renal cell carcinoma. Concerning this clone: The antigen is undetermined.

Time point specified: blood 4 weeks post-SBRT, at nephrectomy. The treatment here: 15 Gy SBRT to primary tumor, nephrectomy 4 weeks later. Nephrectomy followed 15 Gy stereotactic body radiation by 4 weeks. Clear cell pathology was present in this patient's renal cell carcinoma. V was trimmed by 3 bases and J by 3 bases, leaving 15 bases between them. The germline CDR1 and CDR2 sequences are SGHTA and FQGNSA. The CDR3 spans 15 residues. General study findings and limits: From baseline, blood top tumor clonotypes peaked at 2 weeks post-radiation. Without pretreatment biopsies, baseline tumor clonotype presence was undetermined.

The protocol was immunoSEQ multiplex PCR, while the TCRdb copy is restricted to in-frame clones and leaves out a portion. The sample yields fewer than 80,000 clones, 70% to 90% seen once. Sequences were derived from blood, sampled from a patient whose treatment included radiotherapy and nephrectomy. This chain joins TRBV7-2 and TRBJ2-7; a weak D match, TRBD2 (5 bases). This TCR was sampled from a woman aged 55-69 years with renal cell carcinoma. CDR3 residues: CASSLDGKTNYEQYF. In DNA, the CDR3 is TGTGCCAGCAGCTTGGACGGGAAAACGAACTACGAGCAGTACTTC.